The next 24 T cell receptor beta chains were all read from a single sample in a study of naive and memory T cell subsets. The beta constant-region primer was an equimolar mix of two oligonucleotides covering TRBC1 and TRBC2. TCRdb redid the calling of the UMI-ligation and nested PCR reads with MiXCR, one entry per CDR3 protein. This table has over 75,000 distinct CDR3 sequences, under 15% appearing once. The material sequenced was central memory CD4+ T cells from blood. All receptors derive from a human donor in good health.

This clonotype was seen many times. CDR3 nucleotides: TGCAGTGCTAGAGATCATACGGGTTCGAAGTATGGCTACACCTTC. This translates into CSARDHTGSKYGYTF. The V gene is TRBV20-1, the J gene TRBJ1-2; D is ambiguous. The CDR3 runs 15 residues. The germline V gene encodes CDR1 DFQATT and CDR2 SNEGSKA (reference sequence). V was cut by 0 bases and J by 5 bases, with 16 bases left in between.

This clonotype came up many times. CDR3 bases: TGCAGTGCTCCGGGACAGGGGAATTACGAGCAGTACTTC. This sequence encodes CSAPGQGNYEQYF. This sequence joins TRBV20-1 and TRBJ2-7; TRBD1 aligns across 10 bases. The CDR3 is 13 amino acids. The trim removed 5 bases at V and 4 bases at J, leaving 5 bases unmatched. From germline, CDR1 is DFQATT and CDR2 SNEGSKA (reference sequence).

The sample holds many counts of this clonotype. This chain connects TRBV20-1 to TRBJ2-1; 7 nucleotides match TRBD2. There are 13 residues in the CDR3. The V gene's germline CDR1 is DFQATT and CDR2 SNEGSKA (reference sequence). With 1 base clipped from V and 10 bases from J, the junction kept 7 bases outside the gene matches. CDR3 amino acids: CSARGLAAWEQFF. CDR3 bases: TGCAGTGCTAGAGGGCTAGCGGCCTGGGAGCAGTTCTTC.

This clonotype was counted between two and nine times. The chain joins TRBV5-5 to TRBJ1-3, with D unclear. Germline lookup yields CDR1 SGHKS and CDR2 YYEKEE (reference sequence). There are 15 residues in the CDR3. V shed 3 bases and J shed 0 bases, with 10 bases lying between them. CDR3 coding DNA: TGTGCCAGCAGCTCGGCCGGATTCTCTGGAAACACCATATATTTT. Its translation: CASSSAGFSGNTIYF.

This clonotype was detected a few times. The CDR3, as DNA: TGTGCCAGCTCGCGGACTAGCGGAGGGGGAATTGTGGACATTCAGTACTTC. This encodes CASSRTSGGGIVDIQYF. The chain uses TRBV18 and TRBJ2-4, with 10 bases identical to TRBD2. This CDR3 spans 17 amino acids. The ends lost 6 bases at V and 8 bases at J; junction bases unmatched: 16. The germline CDR1 and CDR2 sequences are KGHSH and LQKENI.

J is TRBJ1-6 and V is TRBV7-2, with a tentative D call TRBD1 (6 bases). CDR1 and CDR2 (germline): SGHTA, FQGNSA. CDR3 length equals 14 residues. Trimming took 6 bases from V and 10 from J, leaving 16 bases between them. DNA for the CDR3: TGTGCCAGCAGAACACAGGGAGCGGGCTCACCCCTCCACTTT. Encoded protein: CASRTQGAGSPLHF.

The chain has TRBV7-3 and TRBJ2-2; possibly TRBD1 for D (6 bases). Germline CDR1 reads SGHTA; CDR2 reads FQGTGA. This CDR3 has 14 amino acids. Trimming removed 5 bases from V and 5 bases from J, with 12 bases in between. The chain's CDR3 is CASSVDRTTGELFF. CDR3 bases: TGTGCCAGCAGCGTCGACAGGACGACCGGGGAGCTGTTTTTT.

The chain joins TRBV3-1 to TRBJ1-2, with unresolved D. Germline CDR1 is LGHDT and CDR2 is YNNKEL (reference sequence). The CDR3 consists of 12 residues. V was trimmed by 1 base and J by 8 bases, leaving 8 bases between them. The CDR3 DNA follows: TGTGCCAGCAGCCAAGCTACCGGGGGCTACACCTTC. It yields the protein CASSQATGGYTF.

There are a few counts of this clonotype. The V call is TRBV29-1, the J call TRBJ2-7; no reliable D call. V was trimmed by 4 bases and J by 2 bases, leaving 12 bases between them. Germline CDR1 and CDR2: SQVTM and ANQGSEA. The CDR3 has 13 amino acids. The CDR3 reads CSVGDGQTYEQYF. In DNA, the CDR3 is TGCAGCGTTGGTGATGGGCAGACCTACGAGCAGTACTTC.

This clonotype was found a few times. V usage is TRBV27 and J usage is TRBJ1-2, with a weak D call TRBD1 (6 bases). Germline CDR1 is MNHEY and CDR2 is SMNVEV (reference sequence). Trimming left V 3 bases short and J 4 bases short, with 6 bases between. This CDR3 has 12 residues. The CDR3 here is CASSFRGYGYTF. In nucleotides, the CDR3 is TGTGCCAGCAGTTTCAGGGGCTATGGCTACACCTTC.

The chain has TRBV7-2 and TRBJ1-6; 10 bases line up with TRBD1. CDR1 SGHTA and CDR2 FQGNSA come from the germline V gene. The CDR3 runs 15 residues. The V gene end was trimmed by 5 bases and the J gene end by 12 bases; junction bases not matched to a gene: 10. As DNA, the CDR3 is TGTGCCAGCAGCGTGACCGGGACAGGGGATCTACCCCTCCACTTT. This sequence encodes CASSVTGTGDLPLHF.

The chain joins TRBV4-3 to TRBJ1-5; possibly TRBD1 for D (5 bases). Trimming pared 0 bases from V and 7 bases from J, leaving 13 bases between. The CDR3 is made up of 15 amino acids. Per the germline V gene, CDR1 is LGHNA and CDR2 is YSLEER. CDR3 loop: CASSQDAGYGQPQHF. The CDR3 region has the DNA TGCGCCAGCAGCCAAGACGCAGGGTATGGCCAGCCCCAGCATTTT.

This clonotype was counted a few times. The chain recombines TRBV4-2 with TRBJ1-1; the D gene is possibly TRBD1 (6 bases). Trimming stripped 1 base from V and 3 bases from J, with 12 bases between. Germline loops: CDR1 LGHNA, CDR2 YNFKEQ. The CDR3 is 15 residues long. The CDR3, as DNA: TGTGCCAGCAGCCAAGCCACAGGGCTCGACACTGAAGCTTTCTTT. It codes for CASSQATGLDTEAFF.

CDR3 DNA: TGTGCCAGCAGCCCTCGTCTGGGAACAACTAATGAAAAACTGTTTTTT. It specifies CASSPRLGTTNEKLFF. J is TRBJ1-4 and V is TRBV7-8; unclear D gene. Trimming removed 5 bases at V and 0 bases at J, with 13 bases between. CDR3 length equals 16 residues. Germline V lookup: CDR1 SGHVS, CDR2 FQNEAQ.

In this sample, this clonotype turned up a few times. This chain connects TRBV15 to TRBJ2-7, with D perhaps TRBD2 (6 bases). The CDR3 extends over 15 amino acids. The V and J ends lost 0 bases and 2 bases respectively, with 11 bases between them. CDR1 is LNHNV, CDR2 YYDKDF, per germline (reference sequence). The CDR3 bases are TGTGCCACCAGCAGAGAACCTAGCGACCCCTACGAGCAGTACTTC. This sequence encodes CATSREPSDPYEQYF.

The chain combines TRBV11-2 with TRBJ2-7; D perhaps matches TRBD2 (6 bases). Germline V gives CDR1 SGHAT, CDR2 FQNNGV. V was cut by 5 bases and J by 3 bases, with 14 bases left in between. The CDR3 loop spans 14 amino acids. Here the CDR3 reads CASSRSGLIYEQYF. As DNA, the CDR3 is TGTGCCAGCAGCCGATCGGGACTGATCTACGAGCAGTACTTC.

By its share, this clonotype is medium-sized. The rearrangement links TRBV20-1 to TRBJ2-5; D may be TRBD1 (7 bases). The CDR3 consists of 14 residues. Trimming took off 2 bases at V and 4 bases at J, with 14 bases between the two ends. Germline V CDR1 and CDR2: DFQATT, SNEGSKA (reference sequence). CDR3 DNA: TGCAGTGCTAGACGACAGGGAGGTGGAGAGACCCAGTACTTC. Its protein product is CSARRQGGGETQYF.

In its sample, this clonotype was seen many times. The chain employs TRBV24-1 and TRBJ2-3; D is perhaps TRBD2 (5 bases). V was clipped by 2 bases and J by 4 bases, with 15 bases between them. Germline V gives CDR1 KGHDR, CDR2 SFDVKD. The CDR3 totals 16 residues. The CDR3, as DNA: TGTGCCACCAGTGATTCCGGCAGCGGTTGGGCAGATACGCAGTATTTT. Amino acid sequence: CATSDSGSGWADTQYF.

This clonotype was found many times. In DNA form, the CDR3 reads TGCAGTGCTAGTCATGGGGTCAATGGGGAGCTGTTTTTT. This gives the protein CSASHGVNGELFF. The J gene is TRBJ2-2, the V gene TRBV20-1; D is unresolved. The CDR3 consists of 13 residues. Germline-derived CDR1 and CDR2 are DFQATT and SNEGSKA (reference sequence). The germline V and J ends were trimmed by 3 bases and 8 bases, with 13 bases remaining between them.

At least ten counts were recorded for this clonotype. V usage is TRBV11-2 and J usage is TRBJ1-2, with D maybe TRBD1 (6 bases). The CDR3 is 15 residues long. V lost 5 bases and J lost 0, with 13 bases in between. From germline, CDR1 is SGHAT and CDR2 FQNNGV. CDR3 residues: CASSQLTGTNYGYTF. The CDR3 DNA reads as TGTGCCAGCAGCCAACTAACAGGGACTAACTATGGCTACACCTTC.

This rearrangement joins TRBV4-2 to TRBJ2-3, with 9 positions matching TRBD2. The junction had 12 bases not matched to a gene; V was cut back by 0 bases and J by 2 bases. CDR3 size: 19 residues. The V gene's germline CDR1 is LGHNA and CDR2 YNFKEQ. The CDR3: CASSQDRSASGTYTDTQYF. The CDR3 DNA is TGTGCCAGCAGCCAAGATCGGTCCGCTAGCGGGACCTACACAGATACGCAGTATTTT.

The rearrangement links TRBV20-1 to TRBJ1-4; D may be TRBD1 (6 bases). The length of the CDR3 is 17 residues. V was trimmed by 4 bases and J by 2 bases, leaving 20 bases between them. CDR1 and CDR2 from the germline V gene are DFQATT and SNEGSKA (reference sequence). CDR3 bases: TGCAGTGCTACAAAACGGGGGGCCCGGACTACTAATGAAAAACTGTTTTTT. It encodes CSATKRGARTTNEKLFF.

In its sample, this clonotype was seen a few times. The chain employs TRBV7-2 and TRBJ2-2; 8 bases match TRBD2. CDR3 length: 15 amino acids. The V gene end was trimmed by 5 bases and the J gene end by 6 bases; junction bases not matched to a gene: 8. CDR1 is SGHTA and CDR2 is FQGNSA in the germline V gene. The CDR3 is CASSIRSGAAGELFF. CDR3 DNA: TGTGCCAGCAGCATCCGTAGCGGGGCGGCCGGGGAGCTGTTTTTT.

This clonotype was found a few times. This rearrangement joins TRBV18 to TRBJ2-2; D is ambiguous. V was trimmed by 0 bases and J by 2 bases, leaving 7 bases between them. Germline-derived CDR1 and CDR2 are KGHSH and LQKENI. The CDR3 runs 15 residues. CDR3 sequence: CASSPPKGNTGELFF. CDR3 sequence (DNA): TGTGCCAGCTCACCACCCAAGGGAAACACCGGGGAGCTGTTTTTT. Combining the CDR3 with reference TRBV18 and TRBJ2-2 gives the whole variable domain NAGVMQNPRHLVRRRGQEARLRCSPMKGHSHVYWYRQLPEEGLKFMVYLQKENIIDESGMPKERFSAEFPKEGPSILRIQQVVRGDSAAYFCASSPPKGNTGELFFGEGSRLTVL.